The 14 T cell receptor beta chains below come from one sample, sequenced in a study of cytomegalovirus exposure and HLA in healthy donors. It was with 60 Vbeta and 13 Jbeta primers that the PCR ran. The data were produced by immunoSEQ multiplex PCR, yet TCRdb's version contains in-frame clones alone and is incomplete. The profile covers about 170,000 clones, with around 84% appearing a single time and 2.5% to 3% taken by the ten largest. Sequencing was carried out using PBMCs. The receptors come from a man aged 25 to 40 in good health and CMV-seropositive.

This clone rates as medium-sized (0.01 to 0.1%). The chain uses TRBV19 and TRBJ2-2, with D hard to call. The germline gives CDR1 LNHDA, CDR2 SQIVND (reference sequence). Between the trimmed V and J ends, which lost 6 bases and 8 bases, there was a span of 10 bases. CDR3 length: 12 amino acids. The CDR3 spells CASSGLEGELFF. CDR3 bases: TGTGCCAGTAGCGGGTTAGAAGGGGAGCTGTTTTTT.

V is TRBV7-2 and J is TRBJ1-4; TRBD1 matches at 9 bases. J gave up 1 base and V 4 bases, and 10 bases lay outside the gene matches. CDR3 length: 18 residues. Germline-derived CDR1 and CDR2 are SGHTA and FQGNSA. The CDR3 reads CASSSGQGSGLTNEKLFF. CDR3 bases: TGTGCCAGCAGCTCCGGACAGGGGAGTGGGTTAACTAATGAAAAACTGTTTTTT.

In its sample, this clone was seen a few times. The chain joins TRBV6-1 to TRBJ1-4; D is possibly TRBD1 (6 bases). The germline V and J ends were trimmed by 5 bases and 3 bases, with 13 bases remaining between them. CDR1 is MNHNS, CDR2 SASEGT, per germline. The CDR3 loop spans 15 amino acids. In DNA form, the CDR3 reads TGTGCCAGCAGTACGTACAGGGCGCCTAATGAAAAACTGTTTTTT. Encoded protein: CASSTYRAPNEKLFF.

The chain is built from TRBV7-3 and TRBJ2-7, with TRBD2 matching over 11 bases. This CDR3 contains 13 residues. V gave up 9 bases and J gave up 3 bases; unmatched junction bases: 4. Germline CDR1 SGHTA, CDR2 FQGTGA. The chain's CDR3 is CARSTSGIYEQYF. For the CDR3, the DNA is TGTGCCAGATCGACTAGCGGGATCTACGAGCAGTACTTC.

V and J are TRBV21-1 and TRBJ2-2; TRBD2 is the table's D call, not checked against the DNA. TRBV21-1 is classified as a pseudogene. The CDR3 is made up of 14 amino acids. As DNA, the CDR3 is TGTGCCAGCGAGGGACTAGCGGGAGCCGGGGAGCTGTTTTTT. Translation: CASEGLAGAGELFF.

The J gene is TRBJ2-2, the V gene TRBV5-1; TRBD2 matches at 7 bases. V lost 4 bases and J lost 0; bases outside the gene matches: 9. This CDR3 has 17 amino acids. Germline V gene sequence: CDR1 SGHRS, CDR2 YFSETQ. CDR3 bases: TGCGCCAGCAGCCCCTGGGGGGGGACCGCGAACACCGGGGAGCTGTTTTTT. It specifies CASSPWGGTANTGELFF.

This chain connects TRBV10-3 to TRBJ2-5, with 10 bases matching TRBD1. Trimming cost V 2 bases and J 6 bases; bases outside gene matches: 12. The germline V gene encodes CDR1 ENHRY and CDR2 SYGVKD. The CDR3 covers 17 residues. In DNA, the CDR3 is TGTGCCATCAGTGAGGATTTTGACAGGGGGCTCGGGAAGACCCAGTACTTC. Translated: CAISEDFDRGLGKTQYF.

The genes are TRBV12-5 and TRBJ2-5; possibly TRBD1 for D (6 bases). CDR3 length: 15 amino acids. The V end was cut by 4 bases, the J end by 5 bases, with 17 bases between. Germline CDR1 is LGHNT and CDR2 is FRNRAP. Here the CDR3 DNA reads TGTGCTAGTGGTTCGAACGGGACATATCCGGAGACCCAGTACTTC. Translated: CASGSNGTYPETQYF.

The chain is built from TRBV4-2 and TRBJ2-2; 7 positions match TRBD1. Germline V lookup: CDR1 LGHNA, CDR2 YNFKEQ. The CDR3 is 15 amino acids. V trimming: 6 bases; J trimming: 0 bases; junction bases outside the gene matches: 4. The CDR3 region is CASRAGTANTGELFF. CDR3 sequence (DNA): TGTGCCAGCAGGGCCGGGACAGCGAACACCGGGGAGCTGTTTTTT.

V gene TRBV5-1 combines with J gene TRBJ1-6; D unclear. V dropped 0 bases and J dropped 7 bases, with 8 bases sitting between them. Germline-derived CDR1 and CDR2 are SGHRS and YFSETQ. The CDR3 contains 14 residues. CDR3 DNA: TGCGCCAGCAGCTTGGGGCAACCGAATTCACCCCTCCACTTT. Encoded protein: CASSLGQPNSPLHF.

The chain has TRBV5-1 and TRBJ2-7, with TRBD2 as a possible D gene (6 bases). CDR3 length equals 17 residues. Trimming took off 0 bases at V and 2 bases at J, with 18 bases between the two ends. CDR1 is SGHRS and CDR2 is YFSETQ in the germline V gene. In nucleotides, the CDR3 is TGCGCCAGCAGCTTGGCGATTAGTAGCGGTGAGGCCTACGAGCAGTACTTC. It translates to CASSLAISSGEAYEQYF.

The genes are TRBV11-2 and TRBJ1-1; D gene unclear. The V end was cut by 0 bases, the J end by 7 bases, with 9 bases between. Germline assignment: CDR1 SGHAT and CDR2 FQNNGV. The CDR3 loop spans 13 amino acids. The CDR3 here is CASSLEYRVEAFF. The CDR3 region has the DNA TGTGCCAGCAGCTTAGAGTATCGGGTTGAAGCTTTCTTT. The complete variable domain, with remaining parts taken from reference TRBV11-2 and TRBJ1-1, reads EAGVAQSPRYKIIEKRQSVAFWCNPISGHATLYWYQQILGQGPKLLIQFQNNGVVDDSQLPKDRFSAERLKGVDSTLKIQPAKLEDSAVYLCASSLEYRVEAFFGQGTRLTVV.

This clone was observed once. The genes are TRBV5-1 and TRBJ2-5; D not certain. CDR3 size: 12 residues. Trimming shortened V by 5 bases and J by 0 bases, and 5 bases separated the two germline ends. Germline V gene sequence: CDR1 SGHRS, CDR2 YFSETQ. CDR3 sequence: CASRSYQETQYF. As DNA, the CDR3 is TGCGCCAGCAGATCGTACCAAGAGACCCAGTACTTC.

The chain couples TRBV4-3 to TRBJ1-1; 7 bases agree with TRBD1. The CDR3 is 15 residues long. Trimming removed 5 bases from V and 0 bases from J; junction bases left unmatched: 6. Germline CDR1 is LGHNA and CDR2 is YSLEER. The CDR3 DNA follows: TGCGCCAGCAGCATCGACAGGGATCTGAACACTGAAGCTTTCTTT. It is translated as CASSIDRDLNTEAFF.